These T cell receptor beta chains were read from a single sample in a study of T-cell reconstitution after alpha-beta-depleted transplantation in children. TCRdb itself ran the PCR reads through MiXCR, one entry per CDR3 protein. The sample records under 750,000 distinct CDR3 sequences, 20% to 25% being singletons. Sequenced material: PBMCs, mostly from graft donor cells, taken 360 days after TCRalphabeta/CD19-depleted stem cell transplant. The receptors here all came from a boy younger than two who had a stem cell transplant for acute myeloid leukemia, so the T cells may come from the graft donor. CDR3s include the opening cysteine and the closing phenylalanine or tryptophan. The D gene is left open where the match is weak. The listing skips clone size in some rows; elsewhere it reads once, few, many or a size class.

J,D,size,V,DNA,CDR3
TRBJ1-1,.,many,TRBV29-1,TGCAGCGTCGCCTTAAACACTGAAGCTTTCTTT,CSVALNTEAFF
TRBJ2-2,TRBD2,.,TRBV7-9,TGTGCCAGCAGCTTAGCTGATAGCGGGCACGCCGGGGAGCTGTTTTTT,CASSLADSGHAGELFF
TRBJ2-5,.,many,TRBV15,TGTGCCACCAGCAGAGCACAGGACTCGCAAGAGACCCAGTACTTC,CATSRAQDSQETQYF
TRBJ2-2,.,few,TRBV10-2,TGCGCCAGCACGCGGACTCAGAACACCGGGGAGCTGTTTTTT,CASTRTQNTGELFF
TRBJ2-7,TRBD1,many,TRBV7-2,TGTGCCAGCAGCGCTGACAGGGGAGCCTACGAGCAGTACTTC,CASSADRGAYEQYF
TRBJ2-5,.,.,TRBV11-2,TGTGCCAGCGGACTCAGTGGGGCCGGGAAGACCCAGTACTTC,CASGLSGAGKTQYF
TRBJ2-1,.,many,TRBV6-5,TGTGCCAGCAGTTACGCCGGACAGCAGAAAGTAGAACCGCATGAGCAGTTCTTC,CASSYAGQQKVEPHEQFF
TRBJ1-2,.,many,TRBV29-1,TGCAGCGTTGTAAGGGGTTCGAACTATGGCTACACCTTC,CSVVRGSNYGYTF
TRBJ2-5,.,.,TRBV7-6,TGTGCCAGCAGCCGTTACAGGGTGGAGACCCAGTACTTC,CASSRYRVETQYF
TRBJ2-1,.,.,TRBV6-5,TGTGCCAGCAGTTTGTACTTAGGCGGCTATGAGCAGTTCTTC,CASSLYLGGYEQFF
TRBJ1-5,TRBD1,few,TRBV7-2,TGTGCCAGCAGCCTGGGACAGGGAAGTTTTCAGCCCCAGCATTTT,CASSLGQGSFQPQHF
TRBJ2-1,TRBD2,few,TRBV11-2,TGTGCCAGCAGCTTAAGTGATCCGCGGGGGAGCTCCTACAATGAGCAGTTCTTC,CASSLSDPRGSSYNEQFF
TRBJ2-3,.,few,TRBV29-1,TGCAGCGTTCTGGGGGCCGGTACGCAGTATTTT,CSVLGAGTQYF
TRBJ2-3,TRBD1,.,TRBV2,TGTGCCAGCAGTGACGGGACAGACGGCACAGATACGCAGTATTTT,CASSDGTDGTDTQYF
TRBJ2-2,.,few,TRBV15,TGTGCCACCAGCCGATCTCGTGGGGAGCTGTTTTTT,CATSRSRGELFF
TRBJ1-1,.,many,TRBV20-1,TGCAGTGGGCAGCAGGGCACTGAAGCTTTCTTT,CSGQQGTEAFF
TRBJ1-3,.,.,TRBV6-2/TRBV6-3,TGTGCCAGCAGTCAACCGGGACAAACCCTCGGAAACACCATATATTTT,CASSQPGQTLGNTIYF
TRBJ1-1,TRBD1,.,TRBV4-1,TGCGCCAGCGGGACAGGGATGACTGAAGCTTTCTTT,CASGTGMTEAFF
TRBJ2-5,TRBD2,few,TRBV24-1,TGTGCCACCTTCGGACTAGCGAGGGAAGAGACCCAGTACTTC,CATFGLAREETQYF
TRBJ2-1,TRBD2,.,TRBV20-1,TGCAGTGCTAAGTCGGATTGGCGGGGGGGCCCCTACAATGAGCAGTTCTTC,CSAKSDWRGGPYNEQFF
TRBJ2-4,TRBD1,.,TRBV5-1,TGCGCCAGCAGCTTGACAGGGGAGTTTGAAAACATTCAGTACTTC,CASSLTGEFENIQYF
TRBJ1-1,.,few,TRBV6-1,TGTGCCAGCAGCGCCCGGGATTTGAACACTGAAGCTTTCTTT,CASSARDLNTEAFF
TRBJ2-7,.,many,TRBV7-9,TGTGCCAGCAGCTTAGTTGGGGCTTACGAGCAGTACTTC,CASSLVGAYEQYF
TRBJ2-3,TRBD2,many,TRBV11-1,TGTGCCAGCAGCTCCCTGCCGGCTAGCGGGTCCCATGGCACAGATACGCAGTATTTT,CASSSLPASGSHGTDTQYF
TRBJ1-1,TRBD1,.,TRBV29-1,TGCAGCGTGCACAGGGGGACTGAAGCTTTCTTT,CSVHRGTEAFF
TRBJ2-1,.,.,TRBV24-1,TGTGCCACCAGTGCCGGGGGTTACAATGAGCAGTTCTTC,CATSAGGYNEQFF
TRBJ2-1,TRBD2,.,TRBV27,TGTGCCAGCAGTGCGACTAGCGGGGGGATAAATGAGCAGTTCTTC,CASSATSGGINEQFF
TRBJ2-7,.,many,TRBV7-2,TGTGCCAGCAGCTTAGCGCAAGGGAACGAGCAGTACTTC,CASSLAQGNEQYF
TRBJ1-1,.,few,TRBV20-1,TGCAGTGCTAGAGATATCGGCAGGGGTTACACTGAAGCTTTCTTT,CSARDIGRGYTEAFF
TRBJ2-7,TRBD2,few,TRBV20-1,TGCAGTGCTAGAGAGAGGCAGGGACTAGCTAACGAGCAGTACTTC,CSARERQGLANEQYF
TRBJ1-4,.,once,TRBV6-6,TGTGCCAGCACCTGGGGGGAAAAACTGTTTTTT,CASTWGEKLFF
TRBJ2-1,TRBD1,few,TRBV11-2,TGTGCCAGCAGCTCTGGGACAGGTACCTACAATGAGCAGTTCTTC,CASSSGTGTYNEQFF
TRBJ2-1,.,.,TRBV5-6,TGTGCCAGCCACTTGCCACTGCAGGGGGCTCTTGCGGGGGGGCACAATGAGCAGTTCTTC,CASHLPLQGALAGGHNEQFF
TRBJ2-5,.,many,TRBV9,TGTGCCAGCAGCGTACCCGGTATTCCAGAGACCCAGTACTTC,CASSVPGIPETQYF
TRBJ2-3,TRBD2,many,TRBV7-6,TGTGCCAGCAGCCGTCCTGGGACTAGGACAGATACGCAGTATTTT,CASSRPGTRTDTQYF
TRBJ2-3,.,.,TRBV28,TGTGCCAGCTTGGGCCCCGCGACAGATACGCAGTATTTT,CASLGPATDTQYF